This entry concerns a single T cell receptor (beta chain). Cohort assignment relied on participant-reported clinical history. The data were obtained in a study of blood T cell repertoires in COVID-19. Turning to the study itself: The analysed material was cDNA or gDNA that came from T cells, B-cell-depleted T cells, or PBMCs.

As handled by the study authors: Researchers report that nucleated cell counts were estimated from reference gene primer amplification. Profiling relied on immunoSEQ multiplex PCR, and the TCRdb table lists in-frame clones only, not all of them. V, J and clone size reflect that table, while D and trimming were determined from the DNA. Of a few hundred thousand clones listed, approximately 80% are singletons. V lost 1 base, J lost 4 bases, and 5 bases stayed unmatched. From germline, CDR1 is SGHVS and CDR2 FNYEAQ. The CDR3 length is 16 residues. V and J are TRBV7-6 and TRBJ2-2; 8 bases map to TRBD2. The TCR was taken from a young man with acute COVID-19. Input material: PBMCs or T cells enriched from blood (not recorded which). The CDR3 is CASSLVSGIGTGELFF. The CDR3 bases are TGTGCCAGCAGCTTAGTTAGCGGGATAGGCACCGGGGAGCTGTTTTTT.